Each of the 7 T cell receptor beta chains below was sequenced from the same sample in a study of blood T cells in healthy people across ages. Sample-barcoded 5' priming and a J-beta primer mix drove a second PCR of 7 to 11 cycles. TCRdb itself ran the 5' RACE reads through MiXCR, one entry per CDR3 protein. The sample holds over 600,000 distinct CDR3 sequences, roughly two fifths seen once. Material for sequencing was blood. The receptors shown here come from a man older than 75 in good health.

This chain joins TRBV4-1 and TRBJ2-1; tentatively, D is TRBD1 (5 bases). This CDR3 spans 17 amino acids. Germline V lookup: CDR1 MGHRA, CDR2 YSYEKL. The V end lost 1 base, the J end lost 0 bases, and 13 bases lay between the germline ends. The CDR3 protein is CASSQVQGRSSYNEQFF. DNA for the CDR3: TGCGCCAGCAGCCAAGTGCAGGGCCGCAGCTCCTACAATGAGCAGTTCTTC.

There are a few counts of this clonotype. V is TRBV27 and J is TRBJ2-1; 15 bases are a match to TRBD2. CDR1 and CDR2 from the germline V gene are MNHEY and SMNVEV (reference sequence). V dropped 5 bases and J dropped 12; count of bases not matched to a gene: 8. This CDR3 has 15 amino acids. The CDR3 here is CASSPGLAGGPGQFF. The CDR3 nucleotides read TGTGCCAGCAGTCCTGGACTAGCGGGAGGGCCGGGGCAGTTCTTC.

This sequence joins TRBV20-1 and TRBJ2-5, with 7 bases matching TRBD2. The CDR3 length is 14 residues. The trim removed 6 bases at V and 2 bases at J, leaving 9 bases unmatched. Germline CDR1 reads DFQATT; CDR2 reads SNEGSKA (reference sequence). DNA for the CDR3: TGCAGTGCGATCGCGCTAGCGGTACAAGAGACCCAGTACTTC. Translating it yields CSAIALAVQETQYF.

This clonotype was counted only a few times. The chain uses TRBV7-2 and TRBJ2-1; TRBD2 aligns across 9 bases. The trim removed 5 bases at V and 9 bases at J, leaving 14 bases unmatched. CDR1 is SGHTA, CDR2 FQGNSA, per germline. The CDR3 totals 16 residues. CDR3 nucleotides: TGTGCCAGCAGCCCCATCAGTAGCGGGAGTGGGGGTGAGCAGTTCTTC. Translated: CASSPISSGSGGEQFF.

This clonotype was picked up a small number of times. The chain uses TRBV5-1 and TRBJ2-7; TRBD1 matches 8 bases. This CDR3 comprises 14 residues. J was trimmed by 4 bases and V by 0 bases; bases with no gene match: 3. The germline gives CDR1 SGHRS, CDR2 YFSETQ. CDR3 region: CASSLGGQVYEQYF. The CDR3 coding sequence is TGCGCCAGCAGCTTGGGGGGACAGGTGTACGAGCAGTACTTC.

In its sample, this clonotype was seen a few times. The V call is TRBV27, the J call TRBJ2-7, with D maybe TRBD2 (6 bases). Trimming cost V 2 bases and J 4 bases, with 15 bases left between them. The CDR3 sequence is 15 residues long. The germline V gene has CDR1 MNHEY and CDR2 SMNVEV (reference sequence). CDR3 protein: CASSLGRNPSYEQYF. The CDR3 bases are TGTGCCAGCAGTTTAGGGAGGAACCCTTCATACGAGCAGTACTTC.

The chain couples TRBV6-2 or TRBV6-3 to TRBJ1-2; no clear D gene. The CDR3 extends over 13 amino acids. Trimming removed 6 bases from V and 4 bases from J, with 12 bases in between. The germline CDR1 and CDR2 sequences are MNHEY and SVGEGT. The CDR3 coding sequence is TGTGCCAGCAGGATAAGAGCTAGCTATGGCTACACCTTC. Protein sequence: CASRIRASYGYTF.